This paragraph covers one T cell receptor beta chain sequence. The antigen is not known. Some clones are missing from TCRdb's copy, which holds only in-frame ones; the method was immunoSEQ multiplex PCR. The sample contains fewer than 85,000 clones, around 80% of which appear only once. This record comes from a study of T cell clones after liver transplantation. Whole-study context: HCV positivity affected three of eight recipients; the rest lacked autoimmune or viral indications.

Sorting of unstimulated PBMCs yielded separate CD3+CD4+ and CD3+CD8+ fractions. Study-wide findings and caveats: A larger donor-reactive than third-party decline suggested partial antigen-specific deletion.

This CDR3 spans 16 amino acids. Germline loops: CDR1 KGHSH, CDR2 LQKENI. The V and J ends lost 1 base and 8 bases, in that order; junction bases with no gene match: 5. The sequence was collected from a human patient who received a liver transplant. The graft donor may have contributed some T cells. This sequence joins TRBV18 and TRBJ1-4, with TRBD1 identical over 12 bases. Material: CD4+ T cells from blood, obtained 12 months after liver transplant. The CDR3 sequence: CASSPLPGTGGEKLFF. CDR3 DNA sequence: TGTGCCAGCTCACCACTTCCCGGGACAGGGGGCGAAAAACTGTTTTTT.